These 20 T cell receptor beta chains originate from one sample sequenced in a study of cytomegalovirus exposure and HLA in healthy donors. PCR amplification relied on 60 Vbeta primers (plus 13 Jbeta primers). The assay was immunoSEQ multiplex PCR, and TCRdb's table has in-frame clones only and misses some. The table has about 160,000 clones, approximately 80% seen once; the top ten hold less than 2.5%. Sample: PBMCs. The receptors derive from a male donor in good health and CMV-seronegative.

This chain joins TRBV7-2 and TRBJ1-4, with 8 bases fitting TRBD1. Germline lookup yields CDR1 SGHTA and CDR2 FQGNSA. The CDR3 totals 15 residues. V lost 5 bases, J lost 3 bases, and 5 bases stayed unmatched. The CDR3 spells CASSLGTGANEKLFF. The CDR3 DNA follows: TGTGCCAGCAGCCTAGGGACAGGAGCTAATGAAAAACTGTTTTTT.

The chain is built from TRBV7-6 and TRBJ1-2; 7 bases are shared with TRBD1. Germline CDR1 and CDR2: SGHVS and FNYEAQ. The trim removed 1 base at V and 2 bases at J, leaving 4 bases unmatched. CDR3 length equals 15 residues. The CDR3 reads CASSLGDSGNYGYTF. The CDR3 DNA sequence: TGTGCCAGCAGCTTAGGGGACAGTGGGAACTATGGCTACACCTTC.

The chain has TRBV4-3 and TRBJ2-7; 9 bases are a match to TRBD1. After removal of 4 bases from V and 0 bases from J, the junction contained 4 bases not matched to a gene. The CDR3 extends over 15 amino acids. From germline, CDR1 is LGHNA and CDR2 YSLEER. The CDR3 DNA reads as TGCGCCAGCAGCCCTGGGACAGGGAGCTCCTACGAGCAGTACTTC. Translating it yields CASSPGTGSSYEQYF.

The chain is built from TRBV19 and TRBJ1-1; 7 bases line up with TRBD1. V was pared by 8 bases and J by 5 bases, with 17 bases of the junction left unmatched. CDR3 length equals 16 residues. Germline assignment: CDR1 LNHDA and CDR2 SQIVND (reference sequence). CDR3 in DNA: TGTGCCAGTCATAGTCTAACCCCCAGGGGGTGGACTGAAGCTTTCTTT. Encoded protein: CASHSLTPRGWTEAFF.

The chain has TRBV27 and TRBJ1-2; possibly TRBD1 for D (5 bases). Germline V gives CDR1 MNHEY, CDR2 SMNVEV (reference sequence). Trimming took 5 bases from V and 8 from J, leaving 18 bases between them. The CDR3 totals 14 residues. In DNA, the CDR3 is TGTGCCAGCAGTCTCTCCTTTGGGGCTAGGGGCTACACCTTC. This translates into CASSLSFGARGYTF.

This chain links TRBV5-1 with TRBJ2-1, with TRBD1 matching 9 bases. Trimming cost V 2 bases and J 10 bases; bases outside gene matches: 10. The CDR3 has 15 amino acids. Germline V gene lookup returns CDR1 SGHRS and CDR2 YFSETQ. The CDR3 spells CASSFLTGGTVEQFF. For the CDR3, the DNA is TGCGCCAGCAGCTTTTTGACAGGGGGAACTGTAGAGCAGTTCTTC. Full variable domain (missing parts from reference TRBV5-1 and TRBJ2-1): KAGVTQTPRYLIKTRGQQVTLSCSPISGHRSVSWYQQTPGQGLQFLFEYFSETQRNKGNFPGRFSGRQFSNSRSEMNVSTLELGDSALYLCASSFLTGGTVEQFFGPGTRLTVL.

The V gene is TRBV9, the J gene TRBJ2-5, with D possibly matching TRBD2 (6 bases). Trimming cost V 6 bases and J 5 bases, with 20 bases left between them. The length of the CDR3 is 15 residues. The germline V gene encodes CDR1 SGDLS and CDR2 YYNGEE. CDR3 loop: CASTPMEGSRETQYF. The CDR3 DNA reads TGTGCCAGCACCCCCATGGAGGGTAGTCGGGAGACCCAGTACTTC.

This chain connects TRBV7-2 to TRBJ2-7; the D is unclear. The CDR3 contains 14 residues. Per the germline V gene, CDR1 is SGHTA and CDR2 is FQGNSA. V lost 1 base to trimming and J lost 2 bases, with 9 bases between them. CDR3 in amino acids: CASSLVRLTYEQYF. The DNA for the CDR3 is TGTGCCAGCAGCTTAGTCAGATTGACCTACGAGCAGTACTTC.

As to this clone: Other DNA sequences in this sample translate to the same CDR3. The rearrangement joins TRBV10-3 to TRBJ2-7; D perhaps matches TRBD1 (6 bases). V was cut by 4 bases and J by 3 bases, with 7 bases left in between. Germline V gives CDR1 ENHRY, CDR2 SYGVKD. The CDR3 consists of 12 residues. For the CDR3, the DNA is TGTGCCATCAGTGGGACAGACTACGAGCAGTACTTC. Protein sequence: CAISGTDYEQYF.

The chain is built from TRBV5-3 and TRBJ2-1; D not resolved. TRBV5-3 is an open reading frame whose function is uncertain. Trimming removed 0 bases at V and 4 bases at J, with 11 bases between. This CDR3 spans 15 amino acids. The CDR3 DNA is TGTGCCAGAAGCTTGGGACAATCTTTTTACAATGAGCAGTTCTTC. Translation: CARSLGQSFYNEQFF.

This clone has more than one count but fewer than ten. The V and J genes are TRBV4-1 and TRBJ2-3, with D perhaps matching TRBD1 (6 bases). The CDR3 loop spans 16 amino acids. The germline CDR1 and CDR2 sequences are MGHRA and YSYEKL. V gave up 1 base and J gave up 4 bases, with 15 bases separating them. CDR3 nucleotides: TGCGCCAGCAGCCAAGGGGGGCTAGGGGTTCCAGATACGCAGTATTTT. Translation: CASSQGGLGVPDTQYF.

This chain joins TRBV18 and TRBJ2-5; D gene ambiguous. V was pared by 2 bases and J by 2 bases, with 12 bases between. This CDR3 is 15 amino acids long. Germline V gene lookup returns CDR1 KGHSH and CDR2 LQKENI. CDR3 bases: TGTGCCAGCTCACCAACCCAGCGCCCGCAAGAGACCCAGTACTTC. Its protein product is CASSPTQRPQETQYF.

The chain joins TRBV7-3 to TRBJ2-5; tentatively, D is TRBD2 (6 bases). The CDR3 consists of 13 residues. Germline loops: CDR1 SGHTA, CDR2 FQGTGA. Deletions cut 5 bases from V and 5 bases from J, with 12 bases between. The CDR3 region is CASSRGTGETQYF. DNA of the CDR3: TGTGCCAGCAGCCGGGGGACTGGTGAGACCCAGTACTTC.

The chain uses TRBV15 and TRBJ2-2; 14 nucleotides align to TRBD2. Germline CDR1 reads LNHNV; CDR2 reads YYDKDF (reference sequence). The ends lost 0 bases at V and 4 bases at J; junction bases unmatched: 7. The CDR3 sequence is 19 residues long. CDR3 protein: CATSREPGLAGVGTGELFF. In DNA, the CDR3 is TGTGCCACCAGCAGAGAGCCGGGACTAGCGGGAGTCGGCACCGGGGAGCTGTTTTTT.

The V call is TRBV7-3, the J call TRBJ2-3, with TRBD2 matching over 8 bases. V was pared by 3 bases and J by 1 base, with 6 bases of the junction left unmatched. Per the germline V gene, CDR1 is SGHTA and CDR2 is FQGTGA. The CDR3 covers 16 residues. The CDR3 is CASSFRSGMGTDTQYF. Written as DNA, the CDR3 is TGTGCCAGCAGCTTCCGTAGCGGGATGGGCACAGATACGCAGTATTTT.

The V gene is TRBV28, the J gene TRBJ2-5, with 7 bases lining up with TRBD1. The CDR3 is 13 amino acids. Trimming removed 5 bases from V and 4 bases from J; junction bases left unmatched: 4. Germline CDR1 MDHEN, CDR2 SYDVKM. DNA of the CDR3: TGTGCCAGCAGTAAACAGGGGAGAGAGACCCAGTACTTC. Residues: CASSKQGRETQYF.

The V and J genes are TRBV9 and TRBJ2-7, with 9 bases that match TRBD1. V trimming: 0 bases; J trimming: 4 bases; junction bases outside the gene matches: 5. The germline V gene has CDR1 SGDLS and CDR2 YYNGEE. This CDR3 region has 15 residues. The CDR3 spells CASSVAGTGSYEQYF. CDR3 DNA: TGTGCCAGCAGCGTAGCCGGGACAGGGAGTTACGAGCAGTACTTC.

This clone was recorded only once. This chain uses TRBV6-1 with TRBJ1-1, with D perhaps TRBD1 (5 bases). CDR1 and CDR2 from the germline V gene are MNHNS and SASEGT. V dropped 6 bases and J dropped 1 base, with 15 bases sitting between them. The CDR3 covers 15 residues. CDR3 bases: TGTGCCAGCAGGAGGAGCACAGGCCAGAACACTGAAGCTTTCTTT. This translates into CASRRSTGQNTEAFF.

This clone was counted a single time. J is TRBJ1-4 and V is TRBV11-1; D unclear. The V gene's germline CDR1 is SGHAT and CDR2 FQDESV (reference sequence). Trimming removed 5 bases at V and 2 bases at J, with 15 bases between. This CDR3 is built from 16 residues. CDR3 amino acids: CASSPQEGKTNEKLFF. CDR3 nucleotides: TGTGCCAGCAGCCCCCAAGAGGGAAAGACTAATGAAAAACTGTTTTTT.

The chain recombines TRBV30 with TRBJ2-7; weak D call: TRBD1 (6 bases). The CDR3 spans 12 residues. The V and J ends lost 4 bases and 2 bases respectively, with 9 bases between them. Germline CDR1 and CDR2: GTSNPN and SVGIG (reference sequence). CDR3 residues: CAWKAGAYEQYF. The CDR3 DNA follows: TGTGCCTGGAAGGCAGGGGCCTACGAGCAGTACTTC.